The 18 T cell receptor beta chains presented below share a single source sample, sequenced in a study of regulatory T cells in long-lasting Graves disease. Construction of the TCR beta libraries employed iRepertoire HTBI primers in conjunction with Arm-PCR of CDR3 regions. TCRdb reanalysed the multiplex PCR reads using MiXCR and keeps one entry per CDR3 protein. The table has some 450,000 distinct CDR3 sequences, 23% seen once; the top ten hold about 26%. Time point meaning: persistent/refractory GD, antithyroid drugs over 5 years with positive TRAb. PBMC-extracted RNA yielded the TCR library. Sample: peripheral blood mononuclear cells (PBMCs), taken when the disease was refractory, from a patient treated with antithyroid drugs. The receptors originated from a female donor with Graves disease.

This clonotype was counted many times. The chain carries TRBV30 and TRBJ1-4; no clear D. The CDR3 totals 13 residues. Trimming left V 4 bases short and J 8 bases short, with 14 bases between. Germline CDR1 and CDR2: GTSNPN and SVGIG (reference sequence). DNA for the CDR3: TGTGCCTGGAAGGCCGTTGTGGGAGAAAAACTGTTTTTT. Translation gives CAWKAVVGEKLFF.

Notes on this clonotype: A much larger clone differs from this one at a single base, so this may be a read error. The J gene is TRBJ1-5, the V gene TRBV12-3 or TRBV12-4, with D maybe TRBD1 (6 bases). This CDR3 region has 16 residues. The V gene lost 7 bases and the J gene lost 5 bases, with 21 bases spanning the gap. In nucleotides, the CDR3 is TGTGCCAGCACCTGGGGGGGCTTTGACGCTCATCAGCCCCAGCATTTT. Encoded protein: CASTWGGFDAHQPQHF.

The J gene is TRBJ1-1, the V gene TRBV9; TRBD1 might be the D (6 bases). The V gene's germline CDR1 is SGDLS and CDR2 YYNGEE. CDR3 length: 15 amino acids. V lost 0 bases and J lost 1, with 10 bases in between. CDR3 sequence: CASSVVQGPNTEAFF. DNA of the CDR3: TGTGCCAGCAGCGTAGTGCAGGGGCCGAACACTGAAGCTTTCTTT.

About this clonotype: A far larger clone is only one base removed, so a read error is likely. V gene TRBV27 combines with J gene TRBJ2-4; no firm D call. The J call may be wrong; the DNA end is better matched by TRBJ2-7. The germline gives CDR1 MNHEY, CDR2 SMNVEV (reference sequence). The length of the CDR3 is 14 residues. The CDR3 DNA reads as TGTGTCAGCAGTCCATACGACTTATCCGGCGAGCAGTACTTC. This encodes CVSSPYDLSGEQYF.

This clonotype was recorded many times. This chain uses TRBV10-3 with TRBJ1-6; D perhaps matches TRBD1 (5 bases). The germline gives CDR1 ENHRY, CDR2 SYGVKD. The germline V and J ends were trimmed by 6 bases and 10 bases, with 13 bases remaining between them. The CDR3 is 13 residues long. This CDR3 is CAIRDGGESPLHF. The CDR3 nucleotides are TGTGCCATCAGGGACGGGGGGGAATCACCCCTCCACTTT.

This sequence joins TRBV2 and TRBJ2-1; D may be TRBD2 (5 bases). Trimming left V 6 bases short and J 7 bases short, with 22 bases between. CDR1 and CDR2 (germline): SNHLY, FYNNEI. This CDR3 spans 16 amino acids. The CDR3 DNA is TGTGCCAGCAGCTTGTTATGGGTAACGGAGGTAAATGAGCAGTTCTTC. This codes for CASSLLWVTEVNEQFF. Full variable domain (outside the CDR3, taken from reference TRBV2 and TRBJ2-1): EPEVTQTPSHQVTQMGQEVILRCVPISNHLYFYWYRQILGQKVEFLVSFYNNEISEKSEIFDDQFSVERPDGSNFTLKIRSTKLEDSAMYFCASSLLWVTEVNEQFFGPGTRLTVL.

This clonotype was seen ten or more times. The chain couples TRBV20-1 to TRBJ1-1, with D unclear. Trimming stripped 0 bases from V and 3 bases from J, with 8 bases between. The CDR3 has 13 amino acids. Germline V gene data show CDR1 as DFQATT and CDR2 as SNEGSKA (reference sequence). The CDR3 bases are TGCAGTGCTAGAGATCTGGGAGACACTGAAGCTTTCTTT. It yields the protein CSARDLGDTEAFF.

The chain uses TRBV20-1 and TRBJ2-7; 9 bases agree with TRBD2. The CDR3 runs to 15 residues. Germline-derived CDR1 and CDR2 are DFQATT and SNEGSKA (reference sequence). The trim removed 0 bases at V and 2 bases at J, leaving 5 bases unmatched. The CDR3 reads CSARDLASGTYEQYF. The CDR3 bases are TGCAGTGCTAGAGATTTGGCTAGCGGGACCTACGAGCAGTACTTC.

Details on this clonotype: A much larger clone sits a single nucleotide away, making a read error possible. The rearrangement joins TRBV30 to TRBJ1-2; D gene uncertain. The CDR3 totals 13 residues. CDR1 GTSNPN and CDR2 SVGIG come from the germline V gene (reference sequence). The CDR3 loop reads CAWSTPTAHGYIF. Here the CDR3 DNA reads TGTGCCTGGAGTACTCCTACCGCTCATGGCTACATCTTC. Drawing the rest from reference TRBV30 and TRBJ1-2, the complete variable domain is SQTIHQWPATLVQPVGSPLSLECTVEGTSNPNLYWYRQAAGRGLQLLFYSVGIGQISSEVPQNLSASRPQDRQFILSSKKLLLSDSGFYLCAWSTPTAHGYIFGSGTRLTVV.

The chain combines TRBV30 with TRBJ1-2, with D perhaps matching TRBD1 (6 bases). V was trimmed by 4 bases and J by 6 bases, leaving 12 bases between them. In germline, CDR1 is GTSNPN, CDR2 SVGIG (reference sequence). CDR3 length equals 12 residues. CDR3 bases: TGTGCCTGGACGGCGGGGGCGAATGGCTACACCTTC. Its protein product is CAWTAGANGYTF.

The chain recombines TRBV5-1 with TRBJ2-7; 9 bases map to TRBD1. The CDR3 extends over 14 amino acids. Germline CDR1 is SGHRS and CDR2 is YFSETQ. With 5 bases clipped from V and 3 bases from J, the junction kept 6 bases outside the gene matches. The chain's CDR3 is CASSRDRADYEQYF. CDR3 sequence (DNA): TGCGCCAGCAGTCGGGACAGGGCCGACTACGAGCAGTACTTC.

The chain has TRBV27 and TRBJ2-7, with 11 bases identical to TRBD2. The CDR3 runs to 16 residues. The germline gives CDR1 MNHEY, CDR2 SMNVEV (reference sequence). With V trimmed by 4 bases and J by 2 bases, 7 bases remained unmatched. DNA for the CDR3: TGTGCCAGCAGTTCACAGACTAGCGGGAAAACCTACGAGCAGTACTTC. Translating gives CASSSQTSGKTYEQYF.

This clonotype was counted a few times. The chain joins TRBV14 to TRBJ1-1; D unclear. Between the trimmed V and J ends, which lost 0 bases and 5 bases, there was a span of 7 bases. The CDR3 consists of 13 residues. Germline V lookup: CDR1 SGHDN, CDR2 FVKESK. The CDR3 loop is CASSQEWGTEAFF. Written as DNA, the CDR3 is TGTGCCAGCAGCCAAGAGTGGGGAACTGAAGCTTTCTTT.

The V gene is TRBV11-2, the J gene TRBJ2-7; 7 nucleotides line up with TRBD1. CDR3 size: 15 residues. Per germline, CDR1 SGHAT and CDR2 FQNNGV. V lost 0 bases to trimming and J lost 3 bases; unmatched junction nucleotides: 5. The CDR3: CASSLELGGYYEQYF. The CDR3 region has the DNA TGTGCCAGCAGCTTAGAGCTAGGGGGCTACTACGAGCAGTACTTC. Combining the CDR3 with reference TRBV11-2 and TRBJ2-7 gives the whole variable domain EAGVAQSPRYKIIEKRQSVAFWCNPISGHATLYWYQQILGQGPKLLIQFQNNGVVDDSQLPKDRFSAERLKGVDSTLKIQPAKLEDSAVYLCASSLELGGYYEQYFGPGTRLTVT.

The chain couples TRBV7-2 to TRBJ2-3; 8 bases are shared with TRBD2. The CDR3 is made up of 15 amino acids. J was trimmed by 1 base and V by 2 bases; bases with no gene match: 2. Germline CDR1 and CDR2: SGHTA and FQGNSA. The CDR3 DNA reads TGTGCCAGCAGCTTAAGGCGGGAGGGCACAGATACGCAGTATTTT. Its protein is CASSLRREGTDTQYF.

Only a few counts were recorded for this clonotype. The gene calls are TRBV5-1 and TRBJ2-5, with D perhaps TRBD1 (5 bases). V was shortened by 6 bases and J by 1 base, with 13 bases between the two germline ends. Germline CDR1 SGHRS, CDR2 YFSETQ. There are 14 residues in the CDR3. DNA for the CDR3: TGCGCCAGCACTCCTTGGCAGGGCCAAGAGACCCAGTACTTC. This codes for CASTPWQGQETQYF. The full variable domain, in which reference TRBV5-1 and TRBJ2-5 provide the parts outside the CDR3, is KAGVTQTPRYLIKTRGQQVTLSCSPISGHRSVSWYQQTPGQGLQFLFEYFSETQRNKGNFPGRFSGRQFSNSRSEMNVSTLELGDSALYLCASTPWQGQETQYFGPGTRLLVL.

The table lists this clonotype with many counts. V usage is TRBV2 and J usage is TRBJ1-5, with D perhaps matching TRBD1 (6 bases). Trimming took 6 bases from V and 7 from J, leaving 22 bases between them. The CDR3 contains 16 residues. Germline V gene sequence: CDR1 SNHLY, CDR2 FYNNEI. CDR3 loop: CASRENRASLKQPQHF. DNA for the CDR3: TGTGCCAGCAGAGAGAACAGGGCTTCTTTGAAGCAGCCCCAGCATTTT.

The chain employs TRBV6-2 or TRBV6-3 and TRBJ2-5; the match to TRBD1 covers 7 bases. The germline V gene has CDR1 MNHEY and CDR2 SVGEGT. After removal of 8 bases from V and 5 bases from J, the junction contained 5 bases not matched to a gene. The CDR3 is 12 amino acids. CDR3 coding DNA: TGTGCCAGCGCAGGGGGTGGGGAGACCCAGTACTTC. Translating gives CASAGGGETQYF.